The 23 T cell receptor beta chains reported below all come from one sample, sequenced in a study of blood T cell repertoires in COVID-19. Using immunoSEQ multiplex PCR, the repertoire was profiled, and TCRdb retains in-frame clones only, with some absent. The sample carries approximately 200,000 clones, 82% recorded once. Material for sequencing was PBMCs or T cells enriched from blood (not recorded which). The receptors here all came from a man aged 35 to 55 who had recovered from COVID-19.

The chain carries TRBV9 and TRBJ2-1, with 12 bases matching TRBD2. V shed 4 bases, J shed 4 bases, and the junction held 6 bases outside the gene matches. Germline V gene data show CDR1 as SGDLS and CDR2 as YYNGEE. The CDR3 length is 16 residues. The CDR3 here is CASSRLGTSGYNEQFF. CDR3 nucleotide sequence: TGTGCCAGCAGCCGATTAGGGACTAGCGGGTACAATGAGCAGTTCTTC.

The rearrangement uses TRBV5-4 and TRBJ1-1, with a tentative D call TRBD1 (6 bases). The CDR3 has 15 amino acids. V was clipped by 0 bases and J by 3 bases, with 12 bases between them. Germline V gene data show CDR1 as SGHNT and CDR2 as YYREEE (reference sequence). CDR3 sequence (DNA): TGTGCCAGCAGCTTGGGGGGACATATGGACACTGAAGCTTTCTTT. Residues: CASSLGGHMDTEAFF.

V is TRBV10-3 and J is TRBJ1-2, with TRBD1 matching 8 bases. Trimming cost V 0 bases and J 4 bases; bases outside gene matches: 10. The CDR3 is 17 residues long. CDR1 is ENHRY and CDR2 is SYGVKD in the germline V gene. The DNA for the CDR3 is TGTGCCATCAGTGAGTCTCGGGGGCTAGGGACAGGCTATGGCTACACCTTC. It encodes CAISESRGLGTGYGYTF.

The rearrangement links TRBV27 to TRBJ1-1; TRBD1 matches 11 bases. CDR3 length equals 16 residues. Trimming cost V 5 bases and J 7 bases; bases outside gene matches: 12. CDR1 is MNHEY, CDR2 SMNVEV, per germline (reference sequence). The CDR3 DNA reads TGTGCCAGCAGTCCCTGGACAGGGGGCGCCAGGATTGAAGCTTTCTTT. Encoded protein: CASSPWTGGARIEAFF.

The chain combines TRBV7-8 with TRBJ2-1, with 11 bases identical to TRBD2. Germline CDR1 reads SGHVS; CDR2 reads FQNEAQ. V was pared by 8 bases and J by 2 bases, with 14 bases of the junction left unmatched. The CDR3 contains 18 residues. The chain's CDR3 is CASAGTLAGGGTYNEQFF. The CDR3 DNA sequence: TGTGCCAGCGCCGGGACGCTAGCGGGAGGAGGCACCTACAATGAGCAGTTCTTC.

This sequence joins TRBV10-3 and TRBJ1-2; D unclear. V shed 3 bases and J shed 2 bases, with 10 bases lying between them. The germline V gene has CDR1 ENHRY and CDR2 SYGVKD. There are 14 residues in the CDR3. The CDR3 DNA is TGTGCCATCAGTGACCACGGAGGGAACTATGGCTACACCTTC. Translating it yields CAISDHGGNYGYTF.

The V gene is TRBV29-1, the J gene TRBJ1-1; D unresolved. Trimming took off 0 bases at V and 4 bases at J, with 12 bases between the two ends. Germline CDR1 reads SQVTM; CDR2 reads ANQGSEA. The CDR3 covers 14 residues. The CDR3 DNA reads TGCAGCGTTGAAGATCAGGCTCGGGGCACTGAAGCTTTCTTT. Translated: CSVEDQARGTEAFF.

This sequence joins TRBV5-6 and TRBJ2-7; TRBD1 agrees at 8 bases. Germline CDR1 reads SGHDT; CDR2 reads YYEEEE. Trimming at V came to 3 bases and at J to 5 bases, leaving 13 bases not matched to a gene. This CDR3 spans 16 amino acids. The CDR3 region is CASSSPLWTGIHEQYF. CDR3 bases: TGTGCCAGCAGCTCCCCCCTTTGGACAGGGATCCACGAGCAGTACTTC.

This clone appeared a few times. CDR3 in DNA: TGTGCCAGCAGCCCTCCAGGGTACTATGGCTACACCTTC. It codes for CASSPPGYYGYTF. The J gene is TRBJ1-2, the V gene TRBV12-3 or TRBV12-4, with D tentatively TRBD1 (5 bases). The CDR3 sequence is 13 residues long. The V end lost 6 bases, the J end lost 3 bases, and 11 bases lay between the germline ends.

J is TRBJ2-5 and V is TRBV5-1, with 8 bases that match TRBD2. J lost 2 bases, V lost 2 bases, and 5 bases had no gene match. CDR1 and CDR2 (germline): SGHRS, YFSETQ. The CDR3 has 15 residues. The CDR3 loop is CASSFGTSGQETQYF. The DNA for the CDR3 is TGCGCCAGCAGCTTCGGTACTAGCGGTCAAGAGACCCAGTACTTC.

CDR3 nucleotide sequence: TGTGCCAGCAGCAGGGACAGGGGATATGGCTACACCTTC. Encoded protein: CASSRDRGYGYTF. This chain links TRBV12-3 or TRBV12-4 with TRBJ1-2; 10 bases match TRBD1. The CDR3 totals 13 residues. With V trimmed by 6 bases and J by 5 bases, 3 bases remained unmatched.

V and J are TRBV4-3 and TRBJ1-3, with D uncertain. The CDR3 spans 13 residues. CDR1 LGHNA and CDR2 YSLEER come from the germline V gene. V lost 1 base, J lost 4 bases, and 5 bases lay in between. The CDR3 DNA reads TGCGCCAGCAGCCAAGCGGGGGGAAACACCATATATTTT. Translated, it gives CASSQAGGNTIYF.

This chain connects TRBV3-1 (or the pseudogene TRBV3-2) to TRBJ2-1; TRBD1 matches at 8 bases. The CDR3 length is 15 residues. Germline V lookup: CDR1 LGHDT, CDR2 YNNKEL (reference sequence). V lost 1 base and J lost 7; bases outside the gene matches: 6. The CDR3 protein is CASSQALYRGNEQFF. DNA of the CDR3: TGTGCCAGCAGCCAAGCCCTCTACAGGGGGAATGAGCAGTTCTTC.

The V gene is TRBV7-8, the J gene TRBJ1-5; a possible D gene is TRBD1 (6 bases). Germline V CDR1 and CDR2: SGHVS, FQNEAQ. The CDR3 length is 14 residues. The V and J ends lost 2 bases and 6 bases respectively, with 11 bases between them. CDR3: CASSLQGSGQPQHF. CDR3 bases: TGTGCCAGCAGCTTACAGGGGTCAGGTCAGCCCCAGCATTTT.

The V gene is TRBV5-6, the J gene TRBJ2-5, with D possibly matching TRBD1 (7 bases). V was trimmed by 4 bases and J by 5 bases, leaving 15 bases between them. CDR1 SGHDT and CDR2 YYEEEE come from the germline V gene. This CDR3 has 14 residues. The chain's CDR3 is CASSPYSGGETQYF. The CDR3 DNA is TGTGCCAGCAGCCCTTACTCAGGGGGGGAGACCCAGTACTTC. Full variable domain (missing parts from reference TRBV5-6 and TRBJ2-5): DAGVTQSPTHLIKTRGQQVTLRCSPKSGHDTVSWYQQALGQGPQFIFQYYEEEERQRGNFPDRFSGHQFPNYSSELNVNALLLGDSALYLCASSPYSGGETQYFGPGTRLLVL.

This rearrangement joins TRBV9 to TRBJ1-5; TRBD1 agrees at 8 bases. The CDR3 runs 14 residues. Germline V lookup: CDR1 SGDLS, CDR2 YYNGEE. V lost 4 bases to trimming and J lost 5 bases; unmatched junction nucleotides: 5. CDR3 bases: TGTGCCAGCAGCTTTCAGGGGGCGGATCAGCCCCAGCATTTT. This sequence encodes CASSFQGADQPQHF.

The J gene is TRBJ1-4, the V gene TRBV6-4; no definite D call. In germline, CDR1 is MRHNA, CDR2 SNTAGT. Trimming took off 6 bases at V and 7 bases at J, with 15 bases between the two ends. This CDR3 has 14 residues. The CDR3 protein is CASSAEPLSEKLFF. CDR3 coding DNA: TGTGCCAGCAGCGCTGAACCTTTGAGTGAAAAACTGTTTTTT.

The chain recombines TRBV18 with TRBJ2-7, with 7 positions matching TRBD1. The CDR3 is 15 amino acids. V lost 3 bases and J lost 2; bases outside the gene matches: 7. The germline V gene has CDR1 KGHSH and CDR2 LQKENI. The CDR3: CASSPRTGGAYEQYV. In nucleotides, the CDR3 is TGTGCCAGCTCACCGAGGACAGGTGGTGCCTACGAGCAGTACGTC.

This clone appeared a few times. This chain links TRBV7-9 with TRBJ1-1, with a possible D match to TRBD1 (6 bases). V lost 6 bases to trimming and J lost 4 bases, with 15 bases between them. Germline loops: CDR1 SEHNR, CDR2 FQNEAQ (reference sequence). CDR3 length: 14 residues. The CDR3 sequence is CASSPFDRRTEAFF. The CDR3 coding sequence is TGTGCCAGCAGTCCTTTCGACAGGCGCACTGAAGCTTTCTTT.

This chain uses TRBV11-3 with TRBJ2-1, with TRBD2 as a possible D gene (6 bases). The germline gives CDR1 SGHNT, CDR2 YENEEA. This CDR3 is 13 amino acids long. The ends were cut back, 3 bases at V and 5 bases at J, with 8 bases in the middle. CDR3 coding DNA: TGTGCCAGCAGCTTTATAGCGGACAATGAGCAGTTCTTC. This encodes CASSFIADNEQFF. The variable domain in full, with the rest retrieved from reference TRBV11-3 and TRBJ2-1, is EAGVVQSPRYKIIEKKQPVAFWCNPISGHNTLYWYLQNLGQGPELLIRYENEEAVDDSQLPKDRFSAERLKGVDSTLKIQPAELGDSAVYLCASSFIADNEQFFGPGTRLTVL.

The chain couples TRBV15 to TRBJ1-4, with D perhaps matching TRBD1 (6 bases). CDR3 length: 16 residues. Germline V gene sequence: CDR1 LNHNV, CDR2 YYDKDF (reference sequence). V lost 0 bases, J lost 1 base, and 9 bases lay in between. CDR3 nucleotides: TGTGCCACCAGCAGAGATGTGACAGGAACTAATGAAAAACTGTTTTTT. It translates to CATSRDVTGTNEKLFF.

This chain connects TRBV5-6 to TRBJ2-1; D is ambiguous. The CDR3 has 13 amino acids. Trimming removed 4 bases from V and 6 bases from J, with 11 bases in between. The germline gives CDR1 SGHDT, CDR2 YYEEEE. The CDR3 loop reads CASSPPSSNEQFF. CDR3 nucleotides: TGTGCCAGCAGCCCCCCTAGTTCCAATGAGCAGTTCTTC.

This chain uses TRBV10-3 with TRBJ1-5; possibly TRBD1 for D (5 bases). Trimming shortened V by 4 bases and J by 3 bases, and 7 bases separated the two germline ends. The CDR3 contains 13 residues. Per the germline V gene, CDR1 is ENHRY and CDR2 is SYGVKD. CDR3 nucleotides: TGTGCCATCAGTGGACAGTCCAATCAGCCCCAGCATTTT. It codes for CAISGQSNQPQHF.